These 26 T cell receptor beta chains share one sample of origin, sequenced in a study of T cell repertoires in ileal Crohn's disease. Clones were sequenced by immunoSEQ multiplex PCR, and TCRdb holds only the in-frame ones, with some missing. This table has 14,000 or so clones, around 90% appearing once. Sequencing was performed on ileal tissue. The receptors derive from an adult with Crohn's disease.

The chain carries TRBV5-1 and TRBJ1-2; D may be TRBD1 (5 bases). Germline CDR1 reads SGHRS; CDR2 reads YFSETQ. The CDR3 loop spans 15 amino acids. V lost 0 bases and J 0 bases, leaving 9 bases between the germline ends. CDR3 in DNA: TGCGCCAGCAGCTTGGACGGCAGGGCTAACTATGGCTACACCTTC. Its protein is CASSLDGRANYGYTF.

The rearrangement uses TRBV7-2 and TRBJ1-1; D perhaps matches TRBD1 (6 bases). Germline CDR1 is SGHTA and CDR2 is FQGNSA. V gave up 5 bases and J gave up 11 bases, with 18 bases separating them. The CDR3 sequence is 13 residues long. CDR3 nucleotides: TGTGCCAGCAGCCCTAACAGGGAAGGTAGTGCTTTCTTT. As protein: CASSPNREGSAFF.

The chain employs TRBV7-3 and TRBJ2-1; perhaps TRBD1 as D (5 bases). V shed 5 bases and J shed 8 bases, with 7 bases lying between them. Germline-derived CDR1 and CDR2 are SGHTA and FQGTGA. This CDR3 has 11 amino acids. DNA of the CDR3: TGTGCCAGCAGCCTAGGGGATGAGCAGTTCTTC. Translated: CASSLGDEQFF.

The chain links TRBV5-1 to TRBJ2-7; TRBD2 agrees at 15 bases. With 4 bases clipped from V and 5 bases from J, the junction kept 10 bases outside the gene matches. Germline V gives CDR1 SGHRS, CDR2 YFSETQ. CDR3 length: 17 amino acids. CDR3 loop: CASSPRTSGRAEHEQYF. CDR3 sequence (DNA): TGCGCCAGCAGCCCACGGACTAGCGGGAGGGCCGAACACGAGCAGTACTTC.

The rearrangement links TRBV30 to TRBJ2-7; 7 bases fit TRBD2. This CDR3 is 9 amino acids long. Looked up from germline, CDR1 is GTSNPN and CDR2 is SVGIG (reference sequence). J lost 6 bases, V lost 8 bases, and 1 base had no gene match. The CDR3 sequence: CARGGEQYF. CDR3 bases: TGTGCCCGCGGGGGCGAGCAGTACTTC.

The CDR3, as DNA: TGTGCCAGCAGCTGGACTCCCGCCGGGGAGCAGTACTTC. The encoded protein is CASSWTPAGEQYF. This chain connects TRBV5-5 to TRBJ2-7; possibly TRBD2 for D (5 bases). Germline V gives CDR1 SGHKS, CDR2 YYEKEE (reference sequence). The V end lost 3 bases, the J end lost 7 bases, and 14 bases lay between the germline ends. CDR3 size: 13 residues.

The chain couples TRBV5-1 to TRBJ1-4, with a weak D call TRBD1 (5 bases). Trimming removed 0 bases at V and 4 bases at J, with 7 bases between. Per the germline V gene, CDR1 is SGHRS and CDR2 is YFSETQ. This CDR3 is 14 amino acids long. CDR3 loop: CASSLGQINEKLFF. CDR3 in DNA: TGCGCCAGCAGCTTGGGACAGATTAATGAAAAACTGTTTTTT.

The chain links TRBV7-9 to TRBJ2-5; 10 bases line up with TRBD1. The V segment lost 4 bases and the J segment 5 bases; nucleotides outside the gene matches: 4. Germline CDR1 reads SEHNR; CDR2 reads FQNEAQ (reference sequence). This CDR3 has 14 residues. The CDR3 protein is CASSSGQGRETQYF. The CDR3, as DNA: TGTGCCAGCAGCTCGGGACAGGGGAGGGAGACCCAGTACTTC.

The chain combines TRBV28 with TRBJ1-1; 9 bases match TRBD1. Germline V CDR1 and CDR2: MDHEN, SYDVKM. After removal of 5 bases from V and 5 bases from J, the junction contained 9 bases not matched to a gene. CDR3 length: 15 residues. The CDR3 reads CASSPYRGRITEAFF. DNA for the CDR3: TGTGCCAGCAGTCCGTACAGGGGGCGTATTACTGAAGCTTTCTTT.

This clone was observed a single time. The chain combines TRBV4-2 with TRBJ2-3; possible D gene TRBD1, 5 bases. The germline gives CDR1 LGHNA, CDR2 YNFKEQ. This CDR3 has 16 amino acids. V gave up 1 base and J gave up 4 bases, with 15 bases separating them. Written as DNA, the CDR3 is TGTGCCAGCAGCCAAGGGACACAAAACAGAGCAGATACGCAGTATTTT. Its translation is CASSQGTQNRADTQYF.

V is TRBV30 and J is TRBJ2-7, with TRBD1 identical over 9 bases. The germline V gene encodes CDR1 GTSNPN and CDR2 SVGIG (reference sequence). After removal of 6 bases from V and 2 bases from J, the junction contained 5 bases not matched to a gene. This CDR3 spans 13 amino acids. The CDR3 is CACPGQGAYEQYF. CDR3 sequence (DNA): TGTGCCTGTCCGGGACAGGGTGCCTACGAGCAGTACTTC.

V usage is TRBV6-1 and J usage is TRBJ1-3; 7 nucleotides align to TRBD1. V lost 3 bases, J lost 4 bases, and 3 bases stayed unmatched. Germline CDR1 MNHNS, CDR2 SASEGT. The CDR3 spans 14 residues. This CDR3 is CASSDPTGGNTIYF. DNA of the CDR3: TGTGCCAGCAGTGACCCGACAGGGGGAAACACCATATATTTT.

This chain links TRBV5-1 with TRBJ2-2, with unresolved D. Deletions cut 4 bases from V and 4 bases from J, with 14 bases between. The CDR3 covers 15 residues. Germline CDR1 SGHRS, CDR2 YFSETQ. The CDR3 reads CASSDFDPATGELFF. DNA of the CDR3: TGCGCCAGCAGCGACTTCGACCCAGCCACCGGGGAGCTGTTTTTT.

This clone was seen a handful of times. V usage is TRBV7-2 and J usage is TRBJ1-3; possibly TRBD1 for D (6 bases). Germline V lookup: CDR1 SGHTA, CDR2 FQGNSA. The CDR3 spans 16 residues. The V and J ends lost 1 base and 5 bases respectively, with 15 bases between them. The CDR3 DNA is TGTGCCAGCAGCTTAGGCCGGGGCAGGGGCCGAAACACCATATATTTT. Its protein product is CASSLGRGRGRNTIYF. The full variable domain, rest sourced from reference TRBV7-2 and TRBJ1-3, is GAGVSQSPSNKVTEKGKDVELRCDPISGHTALYWYRQSLGQGLEFLIYFQGNSAPDKSGLPSDRFSAERTGGSVSTLTIQRTQQEDSAVYLCASSLGRGRGRNTIYFGEGSWLTVV.

The sample holds one count of this clone. The V call is TRBV19, the J call TRBJ1-1; perhaps TRBD1 as D (6 bases). The CDR3 has 14 amino acids. The V gene's germline CDR1 is LNHDA and CDR2 SQIVND (reference sequence). V was cut by 2 bases and J by 2 bases, with 9 bases left in between. CDR3 coding DNA: TGTGCCAGTAGTATAAACAGGGCAAACACTGAAGCTTTCTTT. It specifies CASSINRANTEAFF.

As to this clone: The sample holds other DNA sequences that translate to the same CDR3. The gene calls are TRBV5-1 and TRBJ2-7; TRBD1 matches at 9 bases. V shed 0 bases, J shed 3 bases, and the junction held 4 bases outside the gene matches. CDR3 length equals 15 residues. The germline CDR1 and CDR2 sequences are SGHRS and YFSETQ. The CDR3, as DNA: TGCGCCAGCAGCTTGGGGGGACAGGGATTCTACGAGCAGTACTTC. Translated, it gives CASSLGGQGFYEQYF.

The CDR3 is CASSPRDSGSLGDTQYF. The CDR3 DNA reads as TGTGCCAGCAGCCCCCGCGATAGCGGGAGTCTTGGAGATACGCAGTATTTT. This chain links TRBV4-2 with TRBJ2-3; 9 bases agree with TRBD2. The CDR3 is made up of 17 amino acids. After removal of 4 bases from V and 5 bases from J, the junction contained 13 bases not matched to a gene. Germline V gene data show CDR1 as LGHNA and CDR2 as YNFKEQ.

V gene TRBV5-6 combines with J gene TRBJ2-7, with D perhaps TRBD1 (6 bases). CDR1 is SGHDT and CDR2 is YYEEEE in the germline V gene. The CDR3 is made up of 14 amino acids. V gave up 0 bases and J gave up 2 bases, with 9 bases separating them. The CDR3 protein is CASSLGDTPYEQYF. In DNA form, the CDR3 reads TGTGCCAGCAGCTTGGGGGACACCCCCTACGAGCAGTACTTC.

The chain combines TRBV19 with TRBJ2-2, with D unclear. CDR3 size: 13 residues. Trimming shortened V by 7 bases and J by 6 bases, and 12 bases separated the two germline ends. Per the germline V gene, CDR1 is LNHDA and CDR2 is SQIVND (reference sequence). The CDR3 protein is CASTLGIPGELFF. The CDR3 DNA reads as TGTGCCAGTACCCTAGGAATTCCCGGGGAGCTGTTTTTT.

V and J are TRBV19 and TRBJ1-5; possibly TRBD1 for D (6 bases). The CDR3 is made up of 14 amino acids. Germline V CDR1 and CDR2: LNHDA, SQIVND (reference sequence). Trimming pared 4 bases from V and 4 bases from J, leaving 11 bases between. The CDR3 DNA follows: TGTGCCAGTAGTAGGAGCAGGGGAAATCAGCCCCAGCATTTT. It yields the protein CASSRSRGNQPQHF.

The J gene is TRBJ1-1, the V gene TRBV5-4; tentative D call: TRBD1 (5 bases). Trimming removed 2 bases from V and 4 bases from J, with 12 bases in between. The CDR3 is made up of 14 amino acids. Germline V CDR1 and CDR2: SGHNT, YYREEE (reference sequence). CDR3: CASSFTTGGTEAFF. Here the CDR3 DNA reads TGTGCCAGCAGCTTCACCACGGGGGGCACTGAAGCTTTCTTT.

This chain uses TRBV5-1 with TRBJ2-7, with 9 bases matching TRBD2. Germline loops: CDR1 SGHRS, CDR2 YFSETQ. Germline trimming cut 0 bases from V and 2 bases from J; bases unmatched to any gene: 6. The CDR3 runs to 16 residues. This chain's CDR3 is CASSLGPSGTTYEQYF. The DNA of the CDR3 is TGCGCCAGCAGCTTGGGGCCTAGCGGGACAACCTACGAGCAGTACTTC.

The V and J genes are TRBV27 and TRBJ1-1; no reliable D call. The ends were cut back, 6 bases at V and 4 bases at J, with 15 bases in the middle. From germline, CDR1 is MNHEY and CDR2 SMNVEV (reference sequence). This CDR3 has 14 amino acids. The DNA of the CDR3 is TGTGCCAGCAGGACCTCCCTTGCGGGCACTGAAGCTTTCTTT. As protein: CASRTSLAGTEAFF.

This chain uses TRBV6-1 with TRBJ1-2, with a weak D call TRBD1 (6 bases). The V gene's germline CDR1 is MNHNS and CDR2 SASEGT. CDR3 length: 14 residues. V lost 3 bases to trimming and J lost 7 bases, with 15 bases between them. The CDR3 protein is CASSDELRGSGYTF. The DNA for the CDR3 is TGTGCCAGCAGTGACGAGCTCAGGGGAAGTGGCTACACCTTC.

This clone was counted a single time. The V and J genes are TRBV7-3 and TRBJ1-1, with TRBD1 as a possible D gene (6 bases). The CDR3 length is 15 residues. Trimming pared 0 bases from V and 5 bases from J, leaving 13 bases between. From germline, CDR1 is SGHTA and CDR2 FQGTGA. The CDR3 region has the DNA TGTGCCAGCAGCTTAACGGGGGGGGCCGAAACTGAAGCTTTCTTT. Protein product: CASSLTGGAETEAFF.

This clone occurred once. This rearrangement joins TRBV7-2 to TRBJ2-7, with D possibly matching TRBD1 (6 bases). The V gene lost 1 base and the J gene lost 6 bases, with 16 bases spanning the gap. Germline lookup yields CDR1 SGHTA and CDR2 FQGNSA. CDR3 length equals 15 residues. CDR3 protein: CASSLGGPGKSEQYF. CDR3 nucleotides: TGTGCCAGCAGCTTAGGGGGGCCCGGGAAAAGCGAGCAGTACTTC.